The table lists the clone carrying this T cell receptor (beta chain) with a few counts. A much larger clone sits a single nucleotide away, making a read error possible. The sequenced template was RNA, covering the TCR beta CDR3 region. First-round RT-PCR with HTBI primers preceded a second-round multiplex PCR. TCRdb recomputed calls from the multiplex PCR reads with MiXCR, one row per CDR3 protein. The table includes 900,000 to 1,200,000 distinct CDR3 sequences, 36% detected once. The record originates from a study of Graves' ophthalmopathy and Graves' hyperthyroidism. The CDR3 spans 14 residues. Trimming took 8 bases from V and 0 from J; bases not matched to a gene: 3. Germline CDR1 and CDR2: MNHEY and SVGAGI.

The rearrangement uses TRBV6-5 and TRBJ2-7; 11 positions agree with TRBD2. The receptor comes from an adult man with Graves' hyperthyroidism. Sequenced material: peripheral blood or thyroid tissue (not recorded which). In nucleotides, the CDR3 is TGTGCCAGCCGTAGCGGGAGGGCCTCCTACGAGCAGTACTTC. Its translation is CASRSGRASYEQYF.